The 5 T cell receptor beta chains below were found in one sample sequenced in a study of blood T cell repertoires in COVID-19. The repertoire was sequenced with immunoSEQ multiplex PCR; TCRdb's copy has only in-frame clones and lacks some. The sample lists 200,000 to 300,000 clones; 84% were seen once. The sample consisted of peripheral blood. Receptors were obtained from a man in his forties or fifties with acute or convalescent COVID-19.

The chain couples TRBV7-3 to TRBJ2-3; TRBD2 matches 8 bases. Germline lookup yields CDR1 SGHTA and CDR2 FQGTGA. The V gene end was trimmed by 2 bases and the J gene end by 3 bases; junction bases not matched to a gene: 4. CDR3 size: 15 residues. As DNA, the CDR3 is TGTGCCAGCAGCTTAGCGGGGGGCCGGACAGATACGCAGTATTTT. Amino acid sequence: CASSLAGGRTDTQYF.

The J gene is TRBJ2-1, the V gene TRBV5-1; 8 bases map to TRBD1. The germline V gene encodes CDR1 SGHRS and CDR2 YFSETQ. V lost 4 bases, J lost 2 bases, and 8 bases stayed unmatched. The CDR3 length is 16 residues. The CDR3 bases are TGCGCCAGCAGCCGGTGGACAGGGTCTACCTACAATGAGCAGTTCTTC. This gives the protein CASSRWTGSTYNEQFF.

Here the CDR3 reads CASSSKRGERTDTQYF. The DNA for the CDR3 is TGTGCCAGCAGCTCCAAGCGGGGGGAACGCACAGATACGCAGTATTTT. V and J are TRBV7-6 and TRBJ2-3; 9 positions match TRBD2. This CDR3 comprises 16 residues. V was clipped by 4 bases and J by 1 base; unmatched bases: 6. The V gene's germline CDR1 is SGHVS and CDR2 FNYEAQ. The full variable domain, rest sourced from reference TRBV7-6 and TRBJ2-3, is GAGVSQSPRYKVTKRGQDVALRCDPISGHVSLYWYRQALGQGPEFLTYFNYEAQQDKSGLPNDRFSAERPEGSISTLTIQRTEQRDSAMYRCASSSKRGERTDTQYFGPGTRLTVL.

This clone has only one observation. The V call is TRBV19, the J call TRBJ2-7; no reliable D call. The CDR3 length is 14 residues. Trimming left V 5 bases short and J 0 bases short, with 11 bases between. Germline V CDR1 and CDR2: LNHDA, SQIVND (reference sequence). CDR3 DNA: TGTGCCAGTAGTCTTTACAGTGCCTCCTACGAGCAGTACTTC. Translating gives CASSLYSASYEQYF.

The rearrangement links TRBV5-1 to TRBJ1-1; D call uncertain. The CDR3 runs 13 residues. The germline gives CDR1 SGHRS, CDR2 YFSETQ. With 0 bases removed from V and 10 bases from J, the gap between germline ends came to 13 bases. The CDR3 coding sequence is TGCGCCAGCAGCTTGGCCGCCATCGAGGGAGCTTTCTTT. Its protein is CASSLAAIEGAFF.